Below, one TCR beta chain is given with its context. Its antigen is not identified. Libraries were prepared by immunoSEQ multiplex PCR; TCRdb keeps only in-frame clonotypes and omits some of them. The repertoire includes around 26,000 clones, approximately 93% of them detected once, and about 0.52% sits in the top ten. Looked up from germline, CDR1 is SEHNR and CDR2 is FQNEAQ (reference sequence). V lost 4 bases and J lost 0, with 3 bases in between. The CDR3 has 13 residues. The data are from a study of graft-versus-host responses after intestinal transplantation. About the study: Induction using anti-thymocyte globulin, followed by tacrolimus and steroids for around 3 years, was given to all recipients. Findings and caveats of the study: There were GvH clones found in recipient marrow, and some of them appeared first in ileum or blood.

The receptor comes from a human patient who received an intestinal transplant, so some T cells may come from the graft donor. This chain joins TRBV7-9 and TRBJ1-4; D gene uncertain. The sample in question was PBMCs, obtained 156 days after intestinal transplant. Here the CDR3 DNA reads TGTGCCAGCAGCTCCGCAACTAATGAAAAACTGTTTTTT. It encodes CASSSATNEKLFF.